This is a list of T cell receptor beta chains from one sample in a study of metastatic and nonmetastatic thyroid tumors. TCRdb re-called the PCR reads through MiXCR. The sample consists of about 59,000 clones, about a sixth of them appearing once. The sample consisted of blood. The receptor set was obtained from a male donor with papillary thyroid cancer or a benign thyroid nodule (not recorded which). Some clones in this sample may be carry-over from other donors' samples. Both conserved end residues are part of each CDR3. A D gene is named only where the DNA matches it firmly. Clone size is stated in some rows and not others, as once, few, many or a class when expanded.

J gene,V gene,D gene,clone size,CDR3 protein
TRBJ2-7,TRBV3-1,TRBD2,NA,CASSQWDYSYEQYF
TRBJ2-4,TRBV5-1,NA,many,CASSPGQAKNIQYF
TRBJ2-2,TRBV12-3/TRBV12-4,TRBD2,NA,CASSWTSAGVRTGELFF
TRBJ2-7,TRBV12-3/TRBV12-4,TRBD1,medium-sized,CASSLGQFYEQYF
TRBJ2-5,TRBV29-1,TRBD2,many,CSVSRGGRRETQYF
TRBJ2-5,TRBV4-1,NA,many,CASRDIGGSGQETQYF
TRBJ2-1,TRBV5-4,NA,NA,CASSLDSNEQFF
TRBJ2-2,TRBV6-5,TRBD2,many,CASPPGRAGGTNTGELFF
TRBJ1-2,TRBV16,NA,many,CASSQSGGYTF
TRBJ1-1,TRBV20-1,NA,many,CSAQDDRAFF
TRBJ1-5,TRBV5-5,NA,many,CASSSGAINSNQPQHF
TRBJ1-3,TRBV18,NA,NA,CASSPIQGSGNTIYF
TRBJ1-4,TRBV10-3,NA,many,CAISGTAKNGEKLFF
TRBJ2-2,TRBV30,TRBD2,NA,CAWSVWDSGGSGELFF
TRBJ2-7,TRBV18,NA,many,CASSPLPGHRSYEQYF
TRBJ2-4,TRBV5-6,NA,few,CASSLGGKLAKNIQYF
TRBJ2-1,TRBV10-3,TRBD2,NA,CAISDLSGGGTTYNEQFF
TRBJ1-2,TRBV6-2/TRBV6-3,NA,many,CASSYPTAYGYTF
TRBJ2-1,TRBV20-1,TRBD2,many,CSAGPGLGNEQFF
TRBJ2-1,TRBV12-3/TRBV12-4,TRBD1,few,CASSRDRESQFF
TRBJ1-5,TRBV20-1,NA,many,CSAPPDKGEVQPQHF
TRBJ1-1,TRBV10-3,TRBD1,NA,CAIKQGARTEAFF
TRBJ2-7,TRBV28,TRBD2,few,CASSLSSASGTYYQYF
TRBJ2-7,TRBV27,NA,NA,CASSPDRANSYEQYF
TRBJ1-6,TRBV27,TRBD1,NA,CSSSDGQGWNSPLHF
TRBJ1-1,TRBV6-1,NA,few,CVSSVFAPNTEVFF
TRBJ2-2,TRBV18,NA,NA,CASSASTVASTGELFF
TRBJ2-1,TRBV7-6,TRBD1,NA,CASSSRTGNYNEQFF
TRBJ1-1,TRBV9,NA,many,CASSLGRDGNTEAFF
TRBJ2-3,TRBV7-2,NA,NA,CASSDGGLTDTQYF
TRBJ2-7,TRBV5-3,NA,many,CATRSGTTSYEQYF
TRBJ2-1,TRBV20-1,NA,NA,CSARLRDRSSSGVLNEQFF
TRBJ2-2,TRBV6-1,NA,few,CASSGYIPAWDTGELFF
TRBJ1-1,TRBV6-1,NA,many,CASSEDRGAGAVDTEAFF
TRBJ1-1,TRBV21-1,NA,many,CANSPSFVLFDRGDTEAFF
TRBJ2-4,TRBV7-3,NA,many,CASSASAGPENIQYF
TRBJ2-7,TRBV7-2,NA,many,CASSFVGQGIYEQYF
TRBJ1-3,TRBV18,NA,many,CASSPGTSGNTIYF
TRBJ1-1,TRBV15,NA,many,CATSSGTKNTEAFF
TRBJ2-1,TRBV2,NA,few,CASSEAQNGSSYNEQFF
TRBJ1-6,TRBV20-1,NA,many,CSASYNYYNSPLHF
TRBJ1-5,TRBV11-2,NA,many,CASGFGMDGDNQPQHF
TRBJ1-6,TRBV7-2,NA,NA,CASSYRSSNSPLHF
TRBJ1-1,TRBV3-1,TRBD1,many,CASSPRDRGNTEAFF
TRBJ2-7,TRBV5-1,NA,many,CASSLRQGPSYEQYF
TRBJ2-1,TRBV5-1,TRBD2,NA,CASSSGTSGFYEQFF
TRBJ2-5,TRBV6-1,NA,many,CASSPLGVRVQETQYF
TRBJ2-5,TRBV5-1,TRBD2,many,CASSYRLAGAQETQYF